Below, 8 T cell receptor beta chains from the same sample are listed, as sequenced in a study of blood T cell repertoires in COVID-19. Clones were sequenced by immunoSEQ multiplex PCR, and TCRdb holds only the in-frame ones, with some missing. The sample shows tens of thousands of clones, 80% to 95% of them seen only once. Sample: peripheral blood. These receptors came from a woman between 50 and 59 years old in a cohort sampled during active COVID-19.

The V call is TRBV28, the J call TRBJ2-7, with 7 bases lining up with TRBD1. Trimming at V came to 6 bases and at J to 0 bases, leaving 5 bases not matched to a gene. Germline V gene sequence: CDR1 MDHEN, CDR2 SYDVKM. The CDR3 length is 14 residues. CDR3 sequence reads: CASSPDRASYEQYF. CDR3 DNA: TGTGCCAGCAGCCCCGACAGGGCCTCCTACGAGCAGTACTTC.

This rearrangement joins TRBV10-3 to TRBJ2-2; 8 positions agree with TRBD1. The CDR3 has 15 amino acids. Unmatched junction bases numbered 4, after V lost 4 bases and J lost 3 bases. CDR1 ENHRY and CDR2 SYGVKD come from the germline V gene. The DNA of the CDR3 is TGTGCCATCAGTGCAGGGGGCCAGGACACCGGGGAGCTGTTTTTT. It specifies CAISAGGQDTGELFF.

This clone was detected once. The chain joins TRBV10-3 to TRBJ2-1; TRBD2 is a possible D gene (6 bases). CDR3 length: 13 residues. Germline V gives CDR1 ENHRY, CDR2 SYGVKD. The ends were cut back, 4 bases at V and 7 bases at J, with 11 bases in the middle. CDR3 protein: CAISGRLDNEQFF. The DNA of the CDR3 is TGTGCCATCAGTGGACGACTAGATAATGAGCAGTTCTTC.

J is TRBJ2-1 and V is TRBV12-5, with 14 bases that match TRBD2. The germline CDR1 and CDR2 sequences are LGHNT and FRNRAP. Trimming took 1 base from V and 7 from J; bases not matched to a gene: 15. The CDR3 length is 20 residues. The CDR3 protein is CASGLAAPTSGGALVNEQFF. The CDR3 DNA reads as TGTGCTAGTGGTTTGGCTGCCCCGACTAGCGGGGGGGCCTTGGTGAATGAGCAGTTCTTC.

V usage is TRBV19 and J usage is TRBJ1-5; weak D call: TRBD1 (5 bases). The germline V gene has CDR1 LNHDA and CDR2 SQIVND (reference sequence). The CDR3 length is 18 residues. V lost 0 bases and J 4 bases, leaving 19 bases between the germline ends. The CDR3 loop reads CASSIEAPGAGFNQPQHF. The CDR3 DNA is TGTGCCAGTAGTATAGAGGCCCCCGGCGCAGGGTTTAATCAGCCCCAGCATTTT.

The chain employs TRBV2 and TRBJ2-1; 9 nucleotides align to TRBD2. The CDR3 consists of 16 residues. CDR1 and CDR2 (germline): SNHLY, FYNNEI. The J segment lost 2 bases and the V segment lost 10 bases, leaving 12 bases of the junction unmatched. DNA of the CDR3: TGTGCCACAGGGGGTAGCGGGAGCATGACCTACAATGAGCAGTTCTTC. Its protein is CATGGSGSMTYNEQFF.

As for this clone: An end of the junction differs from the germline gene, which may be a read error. DNA for the CDR3: TGTGCTAGCAGCCGGACTAGCGGGAACGGGGAGACCCAGTACTTC. Its protein product is CASSRTSGNGETQYF. V is TRBV7-7 and J is TRBJ2-5; TRBD2 matches 12 bases. The CDR3 runs 15 residues. Germline CDR1 SSHAT, CDR2 FNYEAQ (reference sequence).

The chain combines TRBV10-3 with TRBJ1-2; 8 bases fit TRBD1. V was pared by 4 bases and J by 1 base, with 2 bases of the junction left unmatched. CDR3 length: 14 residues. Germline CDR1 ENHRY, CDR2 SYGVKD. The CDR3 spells CAISADRDNYGYTF. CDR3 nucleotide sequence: TGTGCCATCAGTGCGGACAGGGATAACTATGGCTACACCTTC.